Listed here are 4 T cell receptor beta chains from one sample, sequenced in a study of T cell responses to AZD1222 COVID-19 vaccine. The protocol was immunoSEQ multiplex PCR, while the TCRdb copy is restricted to in-frame clones and leaves out a portion. The sample lists 130,000 to 150,000 clones; just over 90% were seen once. The sequencing here drew on peripheral blood, taken 28 days after the second AZD1222 dose. These TCRs come from an adult who received the AZD1222 COVID-19 vaccine.

J is TRBJ2-5 and V is TRBV6-5; tentatively, D is TRBD2 (6 bases). CDR1 is MNHEY, CDR2 SVGAGI, per germline. Trimming cost V 4 bases and J 5 bases, with 17 bases left between them. The CDR3 is 15 residues long. Here the CDR3 reads CASSSGTHLGETQYF. The CDR3 DNA follows: TGTGCCAGCAGTTCCGGGACTCATCTAGGGGAGACCCAGTACTTC.

The V gene is TRBV6-5, the J gene TRBJ2-7, with 8 bases identical to TRBD1. The CDR3 has 15 amino acids. The V segment lost 7 bases and the J segment 1 base; nucleotides outside the gene matches: 9. Germline values: CDR1 MNHEY, CDR2 SVGAGI. The CDR3 spells CASTSGTGRSYEQYF. The DNA for the CDR3 is TGTGCCAGCACTTCAGGGACAGGACGATCCTACGAGCAGTACTTC.

The J gene is TRBJ1-4, the V gene TRBV13; D is unresolved. Trimming pared 0 bases from V and 6 bases from J, leaving 5 bases between. The CDR3 has 13 amino acids. Germline CDR1 reads PRHDT; CDR2 reads FYEKMQ (reference sequence). CDR3 DNA: TGTGCCAGCAGCTTAGGAGGAGATGAAAAACTGTTTTTT. This translates into CASSLGGDEKLFF.

The chain joins TRBV3-1 (or the pseudogene TRBV3-2) to TRBJ2-1, with TRBD2 matching 12 bases. The CDR3 has 15 amino acids. CDR1 and CDR2 from the germline V gene are LGHDT and YNNKEL (reference sequence). The V gene end was trimmed by 1 base and the J gene end by 6 bases; junction bases not matched to a gene: 1. The CDR3 here is CASSQASGGANEQFF. The CDR3 DNA reads as TGTGCCAGCAGCCAAGCTAGCGGGGGGGCCAATGAGCAGTTCTTC.